This T cell receptor beta chain came from a study of T-cell reconstitution after alpha-beta-depleted transplantation in children. General observations from the study: Newly made T cells mostly supplied T-cell counts and diversity one year after transplant. Expanded clones from the graft, numbering several hundred, reportedly supplied alpha-beta T cells about two months after transplant.

The CDR3 covers 15 residues. V gave up 5 bases and J gave up 2 bases; unmatched junction bases: 9. Germline CDR1 is DFQATT and CDR2 is SNEGSKA (reference sequence). This clonotype was seen many times. Its antigen is still unknown. A TCRbeta library incorporating unique molecular identifiers was prepared. TCRdb re-derived calls from the PCR reads in MiXCR, one entry per CDR3 protein. The sample shows 130,000 to 150,000 distinct CDR3 sequences, 8% to 10% of them seen only once. The sample in question was PBMCs, mostly from graft donor cells, obtained 180 days after TCRalphabeta/CD19-depleted stem cell transplant. V usage is TRBV20-1 and J usage is TRBJ2-3; TRBD2 agrees at 8 bases. This receptor was taken from a female patient younger than 10 who had a stem cell transplant for congenital amegakaryocytic thrombocytopenia, so the T cells may come from the graft donor. In nucleotides, the CDR3 is TGCAGTGCTTGGGCTAGCGGGCCTATCACAGATACGCAGTATTTT. Translated: CSAWASGPITDTQYF.